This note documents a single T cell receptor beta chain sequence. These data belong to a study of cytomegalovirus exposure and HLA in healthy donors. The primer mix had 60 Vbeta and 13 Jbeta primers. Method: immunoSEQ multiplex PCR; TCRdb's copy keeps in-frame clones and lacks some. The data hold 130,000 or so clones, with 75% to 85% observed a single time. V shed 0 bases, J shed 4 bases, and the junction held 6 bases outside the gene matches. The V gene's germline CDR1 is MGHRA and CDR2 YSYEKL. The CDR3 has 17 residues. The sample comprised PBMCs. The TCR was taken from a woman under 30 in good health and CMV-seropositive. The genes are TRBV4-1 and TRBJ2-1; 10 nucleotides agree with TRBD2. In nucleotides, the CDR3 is TGCGCCAGCAGCCAAGATCCCGCAGCGGGGGGGTACAATGAGCAGTTCTTC. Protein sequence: CASSQDPAAGGYNEQFF.